This T cell receptor beta chain was identified during a study of T-cell memory formation after mild COVID-19. MiXCR was run by TCRdb on the 5' RACE reads, yielding one entry per CDR3 protein. The sample lists fewer than 350,000 distinct CDR3 sequences; around a sixth were seen once. This TCR derives from a man between 18 and 29 years old who had mild COVID-19 (a few samples of this study predate the infection). Cell type and time point are not known. Sequenced input: PBMCs or a T cell subset sorted from them (not recorded which).

CDR3 nucleotide sequence: TGTGCCAGCAGTTTACGGTATGGGGACAGCGAGCAGTTCTTC. Amino acid sequence: CASSLRYGDSEQFF. This chain uses TRBV12-3 or TRBV12-4 with TRBJ2-1, with 7 positions matching TRBD1. This CDR3 region has 14 residues. V lost 2 bases and J lost 10; bases outside the gene matches: 8.